This TCR beta chain came from a study of blood T cell repertoires in COVID-19. Across the whole study: Sites in the United States, Italy and Spain provided acute and convalescent COVID-19 samples.

The protocol was immunoSEQ multiplex PCR, while the TCRdb copy is restricted to in-frame clones and leaves out a portion. The table has tens of thousands of clones, 70% to 90% seen once. CDR3 length: 15 amino acids. The germline V gene has CDR1 SGHTA and CDR2 FQGTGA. V was cut by 0 bases and J by 5 bases, with 13 bases left in between. The chain uses TRBV7-3 and TRBJ2-5; D gene ambiguous. The receptor was derived from a man between 65 and 85 years old with acute or convalescent COVID-19. The sample was peripheral blood. The DNA for the CDR3 is TGTGCCAGCAGCTTAACTGGTCAGGCGAGCGAGACCCAGTACTTC. Translation gives CASSLTGQASETQYF.